This T cell receptor beta chain was documented in a study of T cells in narcolepsy. Study outcomes and limitations: Blood of same and different patients, but not healthy controls, reportedly held recurring autoreactive clonotypes.

Turning to this clone: As yet, its antigen is unknown.

The assay was immunoSEQ multiplex PCR, and TCRdb's table has in-frame clones only and misses some. Among about 31,000 clones listed, about 77% were seen once. Germline V CDR1 and CDR2: SGDLS, YYNGEE. The CDR3 is made up of 15 amino acids. V gave up 3 bases and J gave up 2 bases; unmatched junction bases: 5. This receptor was taken from a human donor with narcolepsy. The V gene is TRBV9, the J gene TRBJ1-3; 7 bases line up with TRBD1. The sample taken for sequencing was CD45RA- memory CD4+ T cells from PBMCs. Here the CDR3 DNA reads TGTGCCAGCAGCGCGCACAGGGGAGCTGGAAACACCATATATTTT. It encodes CASSAHRGAGNTIYF.